The 21 T cell receptor beta chains presented below share a single source sample, sequenced in a study of Ad26.COV2.S vaccination and SARS-CoV-2 variants. Repertoires were generated with immunoSEQ multiplex PCR, while TCRdb's copy carries only in-frame clones and drops some. The table shows 300,000 to 350,000 clones, with approximately 87% occurring only once. The treatment: about 20 received Ad26.COV2.S at low or high dose, single or two shots; 5 received placebo; per-sample allocation not given. The samples were gathered on day 63 after the first injection of vaccine or placebo. Sample: peripheral blood, taken in a trial of Ad26.COV2.S vaccine versus placebo. These receptors originate from a person between 18 and 65 years old who received the Ad26.COV2.S COVID-19 vaccine or a placebo.

This sequence joins TRBV6-1 and TRBJ1-1; a possible D gene is TRBD1 (5 bases). The ends were cut back, 3 bases at V and 6 bases at J, with 11 bases in the middle. The CDR3 extends over 13 amino acids. The V gene's germline CDR1 is MNHNS and CDR2 SASEGT. CDR3 sequence (DNA): TGTGCCAGCAGTGAGGCAGGGAGGGCTGAAGCTTTCTTT. Translating gives CASSEAGRAEAFF.

This chain joins TRBV5-5 and TRBJ1-5; 7 positions agree with TRBD1. J lost 4 bases, V lost 1 base, and 5 bases had no gene match. Per germline, CDR1 SGHKS and CDR2 YYEKEE (reference sequence). The CDR3 consists of 15 residues. CDR3 sequence (DNA): TGTGCCAGCAGCTTGACAGGGGCGAAAAATCAGCCCCAGCATTTT. Its protein product is CASSLTGAKNQPQHF.

The V gene is TRBV4-3, the J gene TRBJ2-1, with 7 bases identical to TRBD2. Germline assignment: CDR1 LGHNA and CDR2 YSLEER. The V and J ends lost 0 bases and 0 bases, in that order; junction bases with no gene match: 5. The CDR3 has 17 amino acids. In DNA form, the CDR3 reads TGCGCCAGCAGCCAAGATAGGTCTAGCGGCTCCTACAATGAGCAGTTCTTC. It specifies CASSQDRSSGSYNEQFF.

This clone appeared once. The gene calls are TRBV7-9 and TRBJ1-1; D is undetermined. The CDR3 is 14 residues long. CDR1 and CDR2 (germline): SEHNR, FQNEAQ (reference sequence). The V gene lost 1 base and the J gene lost 4 bases, with 10 bases spanning the gap. This CDR3 reads CASSLVTVRTEAFF. CDR3 bases: TGTGCCAGCAGCTTAGTTACGGTGCGCACTGAAGCTTTCTTT.

The rearrangement links TRBV5-4 to TRBJ2-7; 9 bases agree with TRBD2. Germline V lookup: CDR1 SGHNT, CDR2 YYREEE (reference sequence). The J segment lost 4 bases and the V segment lost 4 bases, leaving 6 bases of the junction unmatched. The CDR3 length is 14 residues. The CDR3 spells CASSPGLAQYEQYF. The CDR3, as DNA: TGTGCCAGCAGCCCGGGACTAGCCCAATACGAGCAGTACTTC.

V gene TRBV4-1 combines with J gene TRBJ1-1; tentative D call: TRBD1 (5 bases). V was shortened by 0 bases and J by 7 bases, with 18 bases between the two germline ends. Germline V gene data show CDR1 as MGHRA and CDR2 as YSYEKL. The CDR3 sequence is 16 residues long. The CDR3 spells CASSQEKRGGILEAFF. In DNA form, the CDR3 reads TGCGCCAGCAGCCAAGAAAAACGTGGGGGGATCCTTGAAGCTTTCTTT.

This clone was detected once. In DNA form, the CDR3 reads TGCGCCAGCAGCTTGACCTCGACAGATACGCAGTATTTT. It specifies CASSLTSTDTQYF. The rearrangement links TRBV5-1 to TRBJ2-3; D not certain. The CDR3 contains 13 residues. In germline, CDR1 is SGHRS, CDR2 YFSETQ. The V gene lost 1 base and the J gene lost 3 bases, with 6 bases spanning the gap.

The gene calls are TRBV19 and TRBJ2-7, with TRBD1 identical over 7 bases. This CDR3 has 14 amino acids. The germline V gene encodes CDR1 LNHDA and CDR2 SQIVND (reference sequence). Trimming removed 6 bases from V and 7 bases from J; junction bases left unmatched: 12. The DNA for the CDR3 is TGTGCCAGTAGCAAAATCTCGACAGGGAGTGAGCAGTACTTC. Residues: CASSKISTGSEQYF.

The chain recombines TRBV7-9 with TRBJ2-5; D call uncertain. Germline V gene data show CDR1 as SEHNR and CDR2 as FQNEAQ (reference sequence). The CDR3 is 14 amino acids. V lost 8 bases and J 1 base, leaving 14 bases between the germline ends. The CDR3 loop reads CASSRPGTQETQYF. The CDR3, as DNA: TGTGCCAGCTCCCGGCCTGGCACCCAAGAGACCCAGTACTTC.

This sequence joins TRBV15 and TRBJ1-2; no clear D. Between the trimmed V and J ends, which lost 3 bases and 2 bases, there was a span of 13 bases. The CDR3 contains 15 residues. From germline, CDR1 is LNHNV and CDR2 YYDKDF (reference sequence). CDR3 in amino acids: CATSSAEGRNYGYTF. DNA of the CDR3: TGTGCCACCAGCAGTGCCGAGGGTCGCAACTATGGCTACACCTTC.

V gene TRBV9 combines with J gene TRBJ2-2, with 10 bases identical to TRBD1. Germline CDR1 SGDLS, CDR2 YYNGEE. With V trimmed by 0 bases and J by 4 bases, 9 bases remained unmatched. CDR3 length equals 18 residues. CDR3 sequence: CASSVAGGQGIGTGELFF. The CDR3 DNA reads as TGTGCCAGCAGCGTAGCCGGGGGACAGGGGATAGGCACCGGGGAGCTGTTTTTT.

The genes are TRBV9 and TRBJ1-1, with 7 bases aligning to TRBD1. J lost 3 bases, V lost 3 bases, and 8 bases had no gene match. Germline CDR1 and CDR2: SGDLS and YYNGEE. The CDR3 extends over 15 amino acids. CDR3 DNA sequence: TGTGCCAGCAGCGGCCACGACAGGGAGGACACTGAAGCTTTCTTT. Protein sequence: CASSGHDREDTEAFF.

This clone was found once. The gene calls are TRBV5-6 and TRBJ2-3; D remains unclear. With 2 bases removed from V and 0 bases from J, the gap between germline ends came to 1 base. The germline V gene has CDR1 SGHDT and CDR2 YYEEEE. This CDR3 comprises 12 residues. CDR3 in DNA: TGTGCCAGCAGCTTCAGCACAGATACGCAGTATTTT. Translation gives CASSFSTDTQYF.

V is TRBV2 and J is TRBJ1-1; D gene uncertain. Germline V gene data show CDR1 as SNHLY and CDR2 as FYNNEI. This CDR3 is 11 amino acids long. V was shortened by 3 bases and J by 8 bases, with 7 bases between the two germline ends. The CDR3 region is CASSEYVEAFF. The CDR3 DNA reads as TGTGCCAGCAGTGAGTACGTGGAAGCTTTCTTT.

The gene calls are TRBV19 and TRBJ1-6, with D unresolved. CDR3 length: 9 amino acids. The germline V gene has CDR1 LNHDA and CDR2 SQIVND (reference sequence). The CDR3 protein is CAPTSPLHF. The CDR3 nucleotides are TGTGCACCCACTTCACCCCTCCACTTT.

This clone appeared once. The V call is TRBV2, the J call TRBJ2-3; 7 bases agree with TRBD2. V lost 1 base, J lost 5 bases, and 6 bases stayed unmatched. The CDR3 covers 15 residues. Looked up from germline, CDR1 is SNHLY and CDR2 is FYNNEI. Here the CDR3 reads CASSEGTRTIDTQYF. Here the CDR3 DNA reads TGTGCCAGCAGTGAAGGGACTAGAACAATAGATACGCAGTATTTT.

The V call is TRBV6-6, the J call TRBJ2-2; possible D gene TRBD1, 6 bases. Germline CDR1 and CDR2: MNHNY and SVGAGI (reference sequence). V shed 5 bases and J shed 13 bases, with 14 bases lying between them. This CDR3 region has 12 residues. CDR3 loop: CASSRTEPRLFF. DNA for the CDR3: TGTGCCAGCAGTAGGACAGAACCTCGGCTGTTTTTT.

This clone came up a few times. Here the CDR3 reads CASSPTAIGETQYF. The CDR3 coding sequence is TGTGCCAGCAGCCCGACTGCTATCGGGGAGACCCAGTACTTC. The J gene is TRBJ2-5, the V gene TRBV7-9; unclear D gene. Germline V gives CDR1 SEHNR, CDR2 FQNEAQ (reference sequence). This CDR3 spans 14 amino acids. The V and J ends lost 5 bases and 5 bases respectively, with 15 bases between them.

This chain's CDR3 is CASSQFEKRVNTEAFF. CDR3 nucleotide sequence: TGTGCCAGCAGCCAATTTGAGAAGCGAGTGAACACTGAAGCTTTCTTT. The chain links TRBV4-2 to TRBJ1-1; no clear D. V was trimmed by 2 bases and J by 0 bases, leaving 13 bases between them. Germline V gene sequence: CDR1 LGHNA, CDR2 YNFKEQ. The CDR3 spans 16 residues.

This clone appeared a few times. The chain is built from TRBV3-1 (or the pseudogene TRBV3-2) and TRBJ1-2; TRBD1 matches at 7 bases. Losses at the gene ends were 2 bases for V and 10 bases for J; bases not matched to a gene: 4. The CDR3 contains 12 residues. Germline assignment: CDR1 LGHDT and CDR2 YNNKEL (reference sequence). This CDR3 is CASSQRTGIYTF. In DNA, the CDR3 is TGTGCCAGCAGCCAAAGGACAGGTATCTACACCTTC.

The table lists this clone with a count of one. The genes are TRBV7-8 and TRBJ2-3; the D gene is possibly TRBD2 (5 bases). Per germline, CDR1 SGHVS and CDR2 FQNEAQ. CDR3 length: 16 residues. V was pared by 4 bases and J by 7 bases, with 21 bases between. The CDR3 loop reads CASSSSYHGEGNTQYF. The CDR3 DNA reads as TGTGCCAGCAGCTCGAGCTATCACGGAGAGGGAAATACGCAGTATTTT.